This entry is about one T cell receptor (beta chain). The entry originates in a study of cytomegalovirus exposure and HLA in healthy donors. Primers: 60 Vbeta forward and 13 Jbeta reverse. Sequencing was performed with immunoSEQ multiplex PCR; in TCRdb, only in-frame clones are kept and a portion is missing. Of about 180,000 clones in the sample, 65% to 85% were seen once. The sample consisted of PBMCs. This receptor was identified in a boy between 2 and 10 years old in good health and CMV-seronegative.

The CDR3 nucleotides read TGTGCCAGCAGCCGGCGGGCATCCACAGATACGCAGTATTTT. Residues: CASSRRASTDTQYF. V gene TRBV5-4 combines with J gene TRBJ2-3, with a possible D match to TRBD2 (5 bases). The CDR3 covers 14 residues. The ends were cut back, 4 bases at V and 2 bases at J, with 11 bases in the middle. CDR1 and CDR2 (germline): SGHNT, YYREEE (reference sequence).